This TCR beta chain originates from a study of blood T cell repertoires in COVID-19. The protocol was immunoSEQ multiplex PCR, while the TCRdb copy is restricted to in-frame clones and leaves out a portion. This table holds about 210,000 clones, almost 85% found once. The sample comprised peripheral blood. The receptor was derived from a woman aged 45-65 years with active or convalescent COVID-19.

Here the CDR3 reads CSATGSGELFF. As DNA, the CDR3 is TGCAGTGCGACAGGATCCGGGGAGCTGTTTTTT. This chain links TRBV20-1 with TRBJ2-2; a weak D match, TRBD1 (6 bases). This CDR3 is 11 amino acids long. Trimming removed 6 bases at V and 6 bases at J, with 8 bases between. Per germline, CDR1 DFQATT and CDR2 SNEGSKA (reference sequence).